This is a list of T cell receptor beta chains from one sample in a study of T cells in Graves' hyperthyroidism and ophthalmopathy. TCRdb ran MiXCR on the multiplex PCR reads and lists one entry per CDR3 protein. The sample lists about 290,000 distinct CDR3 sequences, roughly an eighth seen once, with 7.9% in the top ten. Sequencing input: blood. Receptor source: a woman aged 35 to 49 with Graves' hyperthyroidism. Each CDR3 is given without its conserved first and last residue. D genes are given only for firm matches.

D: TRBD1
J: TRBJ1-6
V: TRBV3-1
CDR3: ASSQEDRLSPLH

D: TRBD2
J: TRBJ2-3
V: TRBV5-5
CDR3: ASSLGGLAGADTQY

D: NA
J: TRBJ2-2
V: TRBV27
CDR3: ASSFVGITGELF

D: NA
J: TRBJ2-7
V: TRBV3-1
CDR3: ASSQGGLYEQY

D: NA
J: TRBJ2-3
V: TRBV6-1
CDR3: ASSTGPTGEVADTQY

D: NA
J: TRBJ1-1
V: TRBV6-5
CDR3: ASSYSIGGAEAF

D: TRBD2
J: TRBJ2-2
V: TRBV12-3/TRBV12-4
CDR3: ASSLGGGRAGELF

D: NA
J: TRBJ2-1
V: TRBV2
CDR3: ASSTEGFGNEQF

D: TRBD1
J: TRBJ2-7
V: TRBV5-5
CDR3: ASSQSGQGNEQY

D: NA
J: TRBJ1-6
V: TRBV7-8
CDR3: ASSFSRNNSPLH

D: NA
J: TRBJ2-7
V: TRBV27
CDR3: ASSSRGLMIYEQY

D: TRBD1
J: TRBJ1-2
V: TRBV6-2/TRBV6-3
CDR3: ASSLPRTGGDGYT

D: NA
J: TRBJ2-7
V: TRBV28
CDR3: ATSRRVNEQY

D: TRBD2
J: TRBJ2-2
V: TRBV2
CDR3: ASSGGTSYNTGELF

D: TRBD1
J: TRBJ2-1
V: TRBV2
CDR3: ASRRGTGSFNEQF

D: NA
J: TRBJ1-3
V: TRBV6-1
CDR3: ASVGNGNTIY

D: NA
J: TRBJ1-4
V: TRBV5-1
CDR3: ASSWGGTSNEKLF

D: NA
J: TRBJ2-2
V: TRBV18
CDR3: ASSPLSANGELF

D: TRBD2
J: TRBJ2-1
V: TRBV5-5
CDR3: ASIPYGRGNEQF

D: TRBD2
J: TRBJ2-1
V: TRBV5-1
CDR3: ASSLAGGIGNEQF

D: NA
J: TRBJ2-4
V: TRBV20-1
CDR3: SARNTGLAKNIQY

D: NA
J: TRBJ2-7
V: TRBV7-8
CDR3: ASSFMVDEQY

D: TRBD1
J: TRBJ1-4
V: TRBV20-1
CDR3: SARDRGLGEKLF

D: NA
J: TRBJ2-1
V: TRBV27
CDR3: ASSFQLGEQF

D: NA
J: TRBJ2-7
V: TRBV2
CDR3: ASRSPPWQY

D: NA
J: TRBJ2-5
V: TRBV12-3/TRBV12-4
CDR3: ASSLAGGGNHDRY

D: NA
J: TRBJ2-6
V: TRBV7-2
CDR3: ASSLVGGTSGANVLT

D: NA
J: TRBJ1-1
V: TRBV15
CDR3: ATSITGYEAF

D: TRBD1
J: TRBJ2-5
V: TRBV10-3
CDR3: ASQGAGGETQY

D: TRBD2
J: TRBJ2-5
V: TRBV2
CDR3: ASSIAGYQETQY

D: TRBD2
J: TRBJ2-3
V: TRBV20-1
CDR3: SAPPTSADTQY

D: NA
J: TRBJ1-4
V: TRBV12-3/TRBV12-4
CDR3: ASSGGGRGEKLF

D: TRBD1
J: TRBJ2-5
V: TRBV27
CDR3: ASSQQGVRGETQY

D: NA
J: TRBJ1-4
V: TRBV4-1
CDR3: ASSQEGRSLVELF

D: TRBD2
J: TRBJ2-7
V: TRBV11-2
CDR3: ASSIAGAGEQY

D: NA
J: TRBJ2-3
V: TRBV20-1
CDR3: SAPPLRGDTDTQY

D: NA
J: TRBJ1-1
V: TRBV12-3/TRBV12-4
CDR3: ASSLGRAFETEAF

D: NA
J: TRBJ2-7
V: TRBV29-1
CDR3: SVEESGWENEQY

D: TRBD2
J: TRBJ2-1
V: TRBV3-1
CDR3: ASSQTASGRGDNEQF

D: NA
J: TRBJ2-3
V: TRBV12-3/TRBV12-4
CDR3: ASSTGTDTQY

D: NA
J: TRBJ2-1
V: TRBV10-3
CDR3: AISEFRAGDEQF

D: NA
J: TRBJ1-1
V: TRBV13
CDR3: ASSLYGDPEAF

D: NA
J: TRBJ2-7
V: TRBV27
CDR3: ASSLRSGHPSYEQY

D: TRBD2
J: TRBJ2-5
V: TRBV24-1
CDR3: ATSALAGIQETQY

D: TRBD1
J: TRBJ1-2
V: TRBV7-9
CDR3: ASSFGTGGYT

D: NA
J: TRBJ2-4
V: TRBV6-2/TRBV6-3
CDR3: ASSYSGSGKNIQY

D: NA
J: TRBJ1-2
V: TRBV10-3
CDR3: AIRATESYGYT

D: TRBD2
J: TRBJ2-3
V: TRBV20-1
CDR3: SAGLGLAHTQY

D: NA
J: TRBJ2-2
V: TRBV28
CDR3: ASTQRTGELF

D: NA
J: TRBJ1-1
V: TRBV20-1
CDR3: SARPPITGNTEAF

D: NA
J: TRBJ2-1
V: TRBV28
CDR3: ASNRGGPIGEQF

D: TRBD2
J: TRBJ2-7
V: TRBV24-1
CDR3: ATSDLRWGLAPLVGDYEQY